A selection of T cell receptor beta chains follows, all from one sample in a study of graft-versus-host responses after intestinal transplantation. Their recognized antigens are unknown. Produced via immunoSEQ multiplex PCR; TCRdb's table is partial and in-frame only. Of tens of thousands of clones listed, roughly 90% are singletons. The specimen comprised unstimulated CD8+ T cells sorted from spleen or lymph node cells, sampled before intestinal transplant. These receptors came from a human donor who received an intestinal transplant. The CDR3 runs from the conserved cysteine through the conserved F or W. The D gene is left open where the match is weak. Size is stated for part of the rows, as once, few or many counts, or as a class when the clone is expanded.

clone_size	v_call	j_call	d_call	cdr3_nt	cdr3_aa
once	TRBV28	TRBJ2-3	TRBD2	TGTGCCAGCAGTACTACTAGCGGGGAAACCTCTAGCACAGATACGCAGTATTTT	CASSTTSGETSSTDTQYF
.	TRBV7-9	TRBJ2-2	.	TGTGCCAGCAGCCGAGGAGGCCAGGGAGGCACGGGGCACACCGGGGAGCTGTTTTTT	CASSRGGQGGTGHTGELFF
.	TRBV7-6	TRBJ2-1	.	TGTGCCAGCAGCCCAGAGGTGCGGGGAGATAATGAGCAGTTCTTC	CASSPEVRGDNEQFF
.	TRBV19	TRBJ1-6	TRBD1	TGTGCCAGTAGTACCGGGACAGAAAATTCACCCCTCCACTTT	CASSTGTENSPLHF
.	TRBV6-5	TRBJ1-1	.	TGTGCCAGCAGACTGAACAGGGCGAACACTGAAGCTTTCTTT	CASRLNRANTEAFF
.	TRBV4-1	TRBJ2-3	.	TGCGCCAGCAGCCAAGATCGCGGGTGGAGGAGTTGGGTTAACGATACGCAGTATTTT	CASSQDRGWRSWVNDTQYF
.	TRBV4-2	TRBJ2-3	TRBD1	TGTGCCAGCAGCCAAGGCGGGACAGGGGCCACAGATACGCAGTATTTT	CASSQGGTGATDTQYF
.	TRBV29-1	TRBJ2-5	TRBD2	TGCAGCGTCGTATTAGCGGGGGATTACCAAGAGACCCAGTACTTC	CSVVLAGDYQETQYF
.	TRBV4-1	TRBJ2-1	TRBD2	TGCGCCAGCAGCCAAGAGTCCCTAGCGGGGAAGAGCAATGAGCAGTTCTTC	CASSQESLAGKSNEQFF
.	TRBV9	TRBJ1-2	TRBD1	TGTGCCAGCAGCTTAAAGACAGGGAACGGGATCGGAGGCTACACCTTC	CASSLKTGNGIGGYTF
once	TRBV18	TRBJ1-1	.	TGTGCCAGCTCACCGCGCCCTAACAGGGTTGGCACTGAAGCTTTCTTT	CASSPRPNRVGTEAFF
.	TRBV27	TRBJ2-3	.	TGTGCCAGCGGAACTAGCAGACGGATCACAGATACGCAGTATTTT	CASGTSRRITDTQYF
.	TRBV4-1	TRBJ1-1	.	TGCGCCAGCAGCCTTGAGAGACGGGAGAACACTGAAGCTTTCTTT	CASSLERRENTEAFF
few	TRBV5-1	TRBJ2-3	TRBD1	TGCGCCAGCAGCTTATCGTGGACAGGGGGATGGGGTAGAACAGATACGCAGTATTTT	CASSLSWTGGWGRTDTQYF
.	TRBV7-9	TRBJ2-1	.	TGTGCCAGCAGCTCCCGGACGGACTATGGGTACAATGAGCAGTTCTTC	CASSSRTDYGYNEQFF
.	TRBV5-6	TRBJ2-7	TRBD2	TGTGCCAGCAGCTTTAGCGGGAGGGCCTACGAGCAGTACTTC	CASSFSGRAYEQYF
.	TRBV6-1	TRBJ2-1	TRBD2	TGTGCCAGCGCGGGGGGGAGAGAGGACAATGAGCAGTTCTTC	CASAGGREDNEQFF
.	TRBV5-1	TRBJ1-4	.	TGCGCCAGCAGCTCCCCAAGGGAGGGGGAAAAACTGTTTTTT	CASSSPREGEKLFF
.	TRBV27	TRBJ2-3	TRBD1	TGTGCCAGCAGCCATGGGACAGGGGGCGCAGATACGCAGTATTTT	CASSHGTGGADTQYF
.	TRBV28	TRBJ2-1	.	TGTGCCAGCATTTATAGGAGGGGCAATGAGCAGTTCTTC	CASIYRRGNEQFF
few	TRBV19	TRBJ2-2	.	TGTGCCAGTAGTACCTTCGACAGAGACACCGGGGAGCTGTTTTTT	CASSTFDRDTGELFF
.	TRBV6-7	TRBJ2-5	.	TGTGCCAGCAGTACAGGGGGGGAGCAAGAGACCCAGTACTTC	CASSTGGEQETQYF
.	TRBV29-1	TRBJ2-1	TRBD2	TGCAGCGGGGGTGTAAGGCGGGGGGCTGCCTACAATGAGCAGTTCTTC	CSGGVRRGAAYNEQFF
.	TRBV4-2	TRBJ2-2	TRBD2	TGTGCCAGCAGCCAAGAAAATAACCTGGGACTAGCGGGAGCAGCCGGGGAGCTGTTTTTT	CASSQENNLGLAGAAGELFF
.	TRBV9	TRBJ2-3	TRBD1	TGTGCCAGCAGCGTTGCACAGGGGGCAGATACGCAGTATTTT	CASSVAQGADTQYF
.	TRBV4-1	TRBJ2-1	TRBD2	TGCGCCAGCAGCCAAGAGTGGGAGCGGGAGGGCCGGGATGAGCAGTTCTTC	CASSQEWEREGRDEQFF
.	TRBV18	TRBJ1-1	TRBD1	TGTGCCACCCTGGACAGGGGGCGGCCTGAAGCTTTCTTT	CATLDRGRPEAFF
.	TRBV10-3	TRBJ2-1	.	TGTGCCATGGGGGCGATCAATGAGCAGTTCTTC	CAMGAINEQFF
.	TRBV28	TRBJ2-1	.	TGTGCCAGCAGGACAGACTCACAAATGAGCTCCTACAATGAGCAGTTCTTC	CASRTDSQMSSYNEQFF
.	TRBV5-1	TRBJ1-5	.	TGCGCCAGCAGCCCGGTTGGGGGCGGGCCCCAGCATTTT	CASSPVGGGPQHF
.	TRBV5-4	TRBJ1-1	.	TGTGCCAGCAGCACCGAGCGAGTAAACACTGAAGCTTTCTTT	CASSTERVNTEAFF
few	TRBV6-1	TRBJ2-7	.	TGTGCCAGCAGTGAAGTTGCGAGTAGCTCCTACGAGCAGTACTTC	CASSEVASSSYEQYF
.	TRBV28	TRBJ1-2	.	TGTGCCAGCAGTTTATCGGGGGGTTATGGCTACACCTTC	CASSLSGGYGYTF
.	TRBV7-8	TRBJ1-2	.	TGTGCCAGCAGCTTAGTTTCCCCCAGGCGAACCTACTATGGCTACACCTTC	CASSLVSPRRTYYGYTF
.	TRBV28	TRBJ1-1	.	TGTGCCAGCAGTTTACACCGGGCCTTAGGGGCCCTGAGGAACACTGAAGCTTTCTTT	CASSLHRALGALRNTEAFF
once	TRBV13	TRBJ2-4	.	TGTGCCAGCAGCTTAGGCCCCGAGGGGGGGCGCATCCAAAACATTCAGTACTTC	CASSLGPEGGRIQNIQYF
once	TRBV27	TRBJ2-1	.	TGTGCCAGCTCCCCGGCAGGCAGCTCCTACAATGAGCAGTTCTTC	CASSPAGSSYNEQFF
once	TRBV28	TRBJ1-2	TRBD1	TGTGCCAGCAGTTCTAGGGGACAGTTAAGGGCCAATAACTATGGCTACACCTTC	CASSSRGQLRANNYGYTF
once	TRBV29-1	TRBJ2-1	TRBD2	TGCAGCGTTGAACTTCAGTGGCGGGAGGCCGGGAATGAGCAGTTCTTC	CSVELQWREAGNEQFF
.	TRBV7-9	TRBJ2-1	.	TGTGCCAGCAGCTCCCAGAGCGGGTCCTCCTACAATGAGCAGTTCTTC	CASSSQSGSSYNEQFF
.	TRBV9	TRBJ1-1	TRBD1	TGTGCCAGCAGCGCGGGACAGGGAGGCGGCACTGAAGCTTTCTTT	CASSAGQGGGTEAFF
.	TRBV6-1	TRBJ1-2	.	TGTGCCAGCAGACCCGGGACACCTCACGGCTACACCTTC	CASRPGTPHGYTF
once	TRBV2	TRBJ2-7	.	TGTGCCAGCAGTGAACTTGGGCTGCCATACGAGCAGTACTTC	CASSELGLPYEQYF
few	TRBV6-5	TRBJ2-1	TRBD1	TGTGCCAGCAGCGAGGGGACAGAGGCAAATGAGCAGTTCTTC	CASSEGTEANEQFF
.	TRBV4-1	TRBJ1-4	TRBD1	TGCGCCAGCAGCTTGCTGACACCACAGGGGGGTGGGGAAAAACTGTTTTTT	CASSLLTPQGGGEKLFF
.	TRBV28	TRBJ1-1	.	TGTGCCAGCAGTTTGTTAAGGGGGGGGAACACTGAAGCTTTCTTT	CASSLLRGGNTEAFF
.	TRBV7-8	TRBJ1-2	.	TGTGCCAGCAGCCCCCCCGCGGGCGCGCTGGGTGAGGGCTATGGCTACACCTTC	CASSPPAGALGEGYGYTF
once	TRBV7-6	TRBJ2-5	TRBD2	TGTGCCAGCAGCCCCCGAATAGTAGCGGGACCCGAAGAGACCCAGTACTTC	CASSPRIVAGPEETQYF
.	TRBV5-4	TRBJ1-1	.	TGTGCCAGCAGCCGGGTGGAGGGCACTGAAGCTTTCTTT	CASSRVEGTEAFF
.	TRBV5-1	TRBJ1-5	.	TGCGCCAGCAGCTTGAGGCCGGGGAGTCAGCCCCAGCATTTT	CASSLRPGSQPQHF
.	TRBV4-1	TRBJ1-2	.	TGCGCCAGCAGCCAAGAGGAGGGGAGAGGTGGCTACACCTTC	CASSQEEGRGGYTF
once	TRBV28	TRBJ1-5	.	TGTGCCAGCAGTTCCCCCCTGGAGACGGACAAATCCTTTACCGCGCCCCAGCATTTT	CASSSPLETDKSFTAPQHF